The sequence of this T cell receptor beta chain was determined in a study of blood T cell repertoires in COVID-19. Generated by immunoSEQ multiplex PCR, the TCRdb table keeps only in-frame clones and is missing some. The sample yields some 290,000 clones, about 88% seen once. The CDR3 sequence is 12 residues long. V lost 5 bases and J 5 bases, leaving 8 bases between the germline ends. Germline V gene data show CDR1 as SGHNT and CDR2 as YENEEA. This clonotype originated in a man younger than 30 with active or convalescent COVID-19. Sample: peripheral blood. V and J are TRBV11-3 and TRBJ2-3; maybe TRBD2 (5 bases). The CDR3 region is CASSPGGDTQYF. DNA for the CDR3: TGTGCCAGCAGCCCAGGAGGAGATACGCAGTATTTT.